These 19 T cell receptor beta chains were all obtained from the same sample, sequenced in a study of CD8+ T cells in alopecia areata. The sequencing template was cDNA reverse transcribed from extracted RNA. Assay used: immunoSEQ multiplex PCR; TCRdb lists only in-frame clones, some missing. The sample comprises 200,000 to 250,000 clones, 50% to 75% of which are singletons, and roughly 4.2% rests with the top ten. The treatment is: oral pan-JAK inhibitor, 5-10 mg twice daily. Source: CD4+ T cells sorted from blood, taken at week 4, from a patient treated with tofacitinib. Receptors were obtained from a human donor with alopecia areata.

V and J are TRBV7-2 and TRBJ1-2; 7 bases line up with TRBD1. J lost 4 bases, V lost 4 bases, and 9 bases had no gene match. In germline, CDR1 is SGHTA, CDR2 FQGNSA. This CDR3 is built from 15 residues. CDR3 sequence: CASSSSRDSFYGYTF. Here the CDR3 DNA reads TGTGCCAGCAGCTCGTCCCGGGACAGTTTCTATGGCTACACCTTC.

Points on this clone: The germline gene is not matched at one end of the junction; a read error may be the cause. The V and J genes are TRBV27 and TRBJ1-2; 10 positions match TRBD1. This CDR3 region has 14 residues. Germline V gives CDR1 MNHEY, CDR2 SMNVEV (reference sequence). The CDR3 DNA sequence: TGTGCCATCAGTACCGGGACAGGGGAGAGAGGCTACACCTTC. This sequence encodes CAISTGTGERGYTF.

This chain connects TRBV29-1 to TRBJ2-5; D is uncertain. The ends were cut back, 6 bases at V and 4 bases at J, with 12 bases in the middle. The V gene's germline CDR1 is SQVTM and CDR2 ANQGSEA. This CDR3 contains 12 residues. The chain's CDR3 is CSVGGTGETQYF. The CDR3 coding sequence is TGCAGCGTAGGCGGCACGGGAGAGACCCAGTACTTC.

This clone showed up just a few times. CDR3 residues: CASRFSGAVNEQFF. The CDR3 nucleotides read TGTGCCAGCAGGTTTAGCGGGGCGGTCAATGAGCAGTTCTTC. The chain joins TRBV2 to TRBJ2-1; 8 nucleotides agree with TRBD2. The CDR3 consists of 14 residues. Germline CDR1 is SNHLY and CDR2 is FYNNEI. V lost 6 bases to trimming and J lost 6 bases; unmatched junction nucleotides: 7.

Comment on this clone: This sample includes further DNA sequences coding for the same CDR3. The chain's CDR3 is CAWSVGGVSYEQYF. The CDR3 DNA is TGTGCCTGGAGTGTAGGGGGGGTCTCCTACGAGCAGTACTTC. V gene TRBV30 combines with J gene TRBJ2-7, with a weak D call TRBD2 (7 bases). Germline V gives CDR1 GTSNPN, CDR2 SVGIG (reference sequence). There are 14 residues in the CDR3. V gave up 0 bases and J gave up 0 bases, with 9 bases separating them.

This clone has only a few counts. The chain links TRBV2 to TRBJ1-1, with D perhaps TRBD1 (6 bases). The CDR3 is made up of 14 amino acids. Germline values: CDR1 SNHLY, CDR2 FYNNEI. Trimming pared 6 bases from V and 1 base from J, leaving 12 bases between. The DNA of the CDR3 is TGTGCCAGCAGGTTCGGACAGTCGAACACTGAAGCTTTCTTT. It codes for CASRFGQSNTEAFF. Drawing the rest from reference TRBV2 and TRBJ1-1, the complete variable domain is EPEVTQTPSHQVTQMGQEVILRCVPISNHLYFYWYRQILGQKVEFLVSFYNNEISEKSEIFDDQFSVERPDGSNFTLKIRSTKLEDSAMYFCASRFGQSNTEAFFGQGTRLTVV.

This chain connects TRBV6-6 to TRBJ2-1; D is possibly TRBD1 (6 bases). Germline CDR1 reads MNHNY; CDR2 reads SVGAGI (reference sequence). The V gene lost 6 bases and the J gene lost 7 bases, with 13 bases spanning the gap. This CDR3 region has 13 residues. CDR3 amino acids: CASRPRQGNEQFF. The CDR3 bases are TGTGCCAGCAGACCGCGTCAGGGGAATGAGCAGTTCTTC.

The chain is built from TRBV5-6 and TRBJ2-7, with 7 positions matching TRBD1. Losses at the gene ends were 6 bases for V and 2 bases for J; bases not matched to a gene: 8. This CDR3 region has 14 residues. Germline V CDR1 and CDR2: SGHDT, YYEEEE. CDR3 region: CASTWRTGTYEQYF. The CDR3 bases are TGTGCCAGCACCTGGCGGACAGGTACCTACGAGCAGTACTTC.

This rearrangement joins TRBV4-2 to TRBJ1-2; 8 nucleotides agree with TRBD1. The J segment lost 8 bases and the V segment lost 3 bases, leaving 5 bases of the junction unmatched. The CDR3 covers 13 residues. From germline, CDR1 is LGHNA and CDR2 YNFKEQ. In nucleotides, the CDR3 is TGTGCCAGCAGCCAGGACAGGGAATTCGGCTACACCTTC. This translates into CASSQDREFGYTF.

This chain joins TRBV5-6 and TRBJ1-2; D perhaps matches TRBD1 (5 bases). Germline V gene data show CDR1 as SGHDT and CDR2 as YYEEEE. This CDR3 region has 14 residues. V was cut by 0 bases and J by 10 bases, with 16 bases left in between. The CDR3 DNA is TGTGCCAGCAGCTTGGGTAGGGGCCAGGAGCCCTACACCTTC. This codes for CASSLGRGQEPYTF.

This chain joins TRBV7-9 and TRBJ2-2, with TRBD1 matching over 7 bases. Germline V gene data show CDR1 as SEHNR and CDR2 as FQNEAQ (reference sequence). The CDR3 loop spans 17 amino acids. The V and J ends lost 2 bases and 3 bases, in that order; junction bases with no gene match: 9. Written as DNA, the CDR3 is TGTGCCAGCAGCTTAACGGTGACAGGGTCGGACACCGGGGAGCTGTTTTTT. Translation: CASSLTVTGSDTGELFF.

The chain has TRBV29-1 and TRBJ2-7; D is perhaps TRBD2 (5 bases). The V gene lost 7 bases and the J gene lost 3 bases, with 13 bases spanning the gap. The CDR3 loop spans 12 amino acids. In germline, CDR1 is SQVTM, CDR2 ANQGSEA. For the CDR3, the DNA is TGCAGCGCTCAACTAGATAGCTACGAGCAGTACTTC. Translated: CSAQLDSYEQYF.

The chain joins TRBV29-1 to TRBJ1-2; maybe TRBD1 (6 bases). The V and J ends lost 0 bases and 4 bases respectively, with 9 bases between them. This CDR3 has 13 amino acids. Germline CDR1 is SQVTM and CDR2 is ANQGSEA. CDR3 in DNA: TGCAGCGTTGAAGATAAACAGGGCTATGGCTACACCTTC. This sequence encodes CSVEDKQGYGYTF.

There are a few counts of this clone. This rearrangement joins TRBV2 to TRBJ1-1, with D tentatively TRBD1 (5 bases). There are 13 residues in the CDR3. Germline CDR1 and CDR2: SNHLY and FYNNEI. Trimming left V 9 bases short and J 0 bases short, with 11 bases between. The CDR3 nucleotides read TGTGCCAGTCCCCGGGGGATGAACACTGAAGCTTTCTTT. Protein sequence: CASPRGMNTEAFF. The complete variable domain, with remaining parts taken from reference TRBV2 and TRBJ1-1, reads EPEVTQTPSHQVTQMGQEVILRCVPISNHLYFYWYRQILGQKVEFLVSFYNNEISEKSEIFDDQFSVERPDGSNFTLKIRSTKLEDSAMYFCASPRGMNTEAFFGQGTRLTVV.

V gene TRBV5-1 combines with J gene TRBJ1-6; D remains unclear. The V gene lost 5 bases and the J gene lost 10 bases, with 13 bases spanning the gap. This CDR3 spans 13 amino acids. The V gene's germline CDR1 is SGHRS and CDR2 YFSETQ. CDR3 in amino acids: CASSVGARSPLHF. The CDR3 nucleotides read TGCGCCAGCAGTGTGGGTGCACGGTCACCCCTCCACTTT.

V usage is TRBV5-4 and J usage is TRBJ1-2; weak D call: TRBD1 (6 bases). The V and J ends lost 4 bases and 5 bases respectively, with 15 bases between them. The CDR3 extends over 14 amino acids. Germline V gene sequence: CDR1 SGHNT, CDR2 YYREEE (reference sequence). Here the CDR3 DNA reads TGTGCCAGCAGCCCGGGGGGGGACAAGTATGGCTACACCTTC. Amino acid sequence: CASSPGGDKYGYTF.

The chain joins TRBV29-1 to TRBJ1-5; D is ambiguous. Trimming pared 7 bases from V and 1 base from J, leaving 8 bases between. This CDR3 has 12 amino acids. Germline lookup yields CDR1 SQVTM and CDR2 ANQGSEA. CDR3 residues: CSARYSNQPQHF. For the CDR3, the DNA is TGCAGCGCCCGATACAGCAATCAGCCCCAGCATTTT.

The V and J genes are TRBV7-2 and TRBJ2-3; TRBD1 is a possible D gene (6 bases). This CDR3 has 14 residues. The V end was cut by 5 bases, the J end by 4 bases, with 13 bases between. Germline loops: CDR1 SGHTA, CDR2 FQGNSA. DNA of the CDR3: TGTGCCAGCAGCGTACAGGGTTGGTCAGATACGCAGTATTTT. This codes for CASSVQGWSDTQYF. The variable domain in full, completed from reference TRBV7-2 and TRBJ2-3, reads GAGVSQSPSNKVTEKGKDVELRCDPISGHTALYWYRQSLGQGLEFLIYFQGNSAPDKSGLPSDRFSAERTGGSVSTLTIQRTQQEDSAVYLCASSVQGWSDTQYFGPGTRLTVL.

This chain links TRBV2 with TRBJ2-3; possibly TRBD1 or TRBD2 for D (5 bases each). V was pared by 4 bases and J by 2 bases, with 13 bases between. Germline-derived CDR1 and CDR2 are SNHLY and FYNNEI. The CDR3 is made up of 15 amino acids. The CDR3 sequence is CASSGLGGSTDTQYF. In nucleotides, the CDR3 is TGTGCCAGCAGTGGCCTTGGGGGATCCACAGATACGCAGTATTTT.